This T cell receptor (beta chain) comes out of a study of blood T cells in healthy people across ages. The CDR3 is 16 amino acids. Germline V lookup: CDR1 LGHNT, CDR2 FRNRAP. The V and J ends lost 1 base and 3 bases, in that order; junction bases with no gene match: 8. Study conclusions and caveats: Diversity estimates from one million T cells were considered underestimates.

Next came a second PCR, run for about 6 to 12 cycles, which used a sample-barcoded 5' primer along with a J-beta primer mix. TCRdb ran MiXCR on the 5' RACE reads and lists one entry per CDR3 protein. The sample contains about 1 million distinct CDR3 sequences, 35% to 55% of which appear only once. Points on this clonotype: The antigen remains undetermined.

The clonotype was recovered from a woman between 55 and 75 years old in good health. Sequencing was carried out using blood. This chain connects TRBV12-5 to TRBJ2-7; 8 bases align to TRBD2. CDR3: CASGLGVSGAFYEQYF. The DNA of the CDR3 is TGTGCTAGTGGTTTGGGCGTTAGCGGGGCCTTCTACGAGCAGTACTTC.